This T cell receptor (beta chain) originates from a study of post-analysis software for immune sequencing data. Overall study findings and caveats: Higher frequency in patients than in controls was seen for about five TRBV segments, with TRBV5-6, TRBV5-1 and TRBV20-1 among them.

As to this clonotype: Its antigen is not known.

Each TCR beta cDNA library carried unique molecular identifiers. A population of roughly 0.9 to 11 million T cells gave rise to roughly 0.5 million cDNA molecules. TCRdb recomputed calls from the PCR reads with MiXCR, one row per CDR3 protein. Among 650,000 to 850,000 distinct CDR3 sequences listed, approximately 53% were seen once. CDR3 length: 13 amino acids. Losses at the gene ends were 6 bases for V and 2 bases for J; bases not matched to a gene: 3. In germline, CDR1 is ENHRY, CDR2 SYGVKD. The rearrangement links TRBV10-3 to TRBJ2-5; 7 nucleotides match TRBD1. The source of this sequence is a girl aged 5 to 17 with multiple sclerosis. Sequenced sample: blood. As DNA, the CDR3 is TGTGCCATCAGCGGGACAGATCAAGAGACCCAGTACTTC. It yields the protein CAISGTDQETQYF.